This T cell receptor beta chain was profiled in a study of T cell clones after liver transplantation. Across the study: A pre-transplant mixed lymphocyte reaction with TCRbeta sequencing defined graft-donor-reactive clones followed in post-transplant blood. Draws occurred before transplant, before withdrawal, and after complete or failed withdrawal.

Sequencing used immunoSEQ multiplex PCR; TCRdb keeps in-frame clones, though not all of them. The sample gives around 100,000 clones, around four fifths of which show up once; roughly 3.1% is in the top ten. This CDR3 contains 16 residues. In germline, CDR1 is SGHRS, CDR2 YFSETQ. V shed 0 bases and J 2 bases; nucleotides not matched to a gene: 7. J is TRBJ1-1 and V is TRBV5-1, with 7 bases aligning to TRBD1. The receptor was isolated from a human patient who received a liver transplant. Part of the T cells may come from the graft donor. This material consisted of CD4+ T cells from blood, taken 45 to 50 months after liver transplant. CDR3 region: CASSLGLTGANTEAFF. CDR3 sequence (DNA): TGCGCCAGCAGCTTGGGACTCACAGGGGCCAACACTGAAGCTTTCTTT.